This T cell receptor beta chain originates from a study of blood T cells in healthy people across ages. Each sample used at least 6 million PBMCs. A second PCR, run for about 6 to 11 cycles, used a sample-barcoded 5' primer plus a J-beta primer mix. In TCRdb, the 5' RACE reads were re-called with MiXCR into one record per CDR3 protein. The sample has about 1.6 million distinct CDR3 sequences, almost 35% seen once. CDR1 MGHRA and CDR2 YSYEKL come from the germline V gene. Trimming left V 1 base short and J 4 bases short, with 8 bases between. CDR3 length: 13 amino acids. Source material: blood. The chain links TRBV4-1 to TRBJ2-7; no firm D call. The receptor was derived from a woman aged 25 to 45 in good health. In nucleotides, the CDR3 is TGCGCCAGCAGCCAAGTATCGCCATACGAGCAGTACTTC. This translates into CASSQVSPYEQYF.